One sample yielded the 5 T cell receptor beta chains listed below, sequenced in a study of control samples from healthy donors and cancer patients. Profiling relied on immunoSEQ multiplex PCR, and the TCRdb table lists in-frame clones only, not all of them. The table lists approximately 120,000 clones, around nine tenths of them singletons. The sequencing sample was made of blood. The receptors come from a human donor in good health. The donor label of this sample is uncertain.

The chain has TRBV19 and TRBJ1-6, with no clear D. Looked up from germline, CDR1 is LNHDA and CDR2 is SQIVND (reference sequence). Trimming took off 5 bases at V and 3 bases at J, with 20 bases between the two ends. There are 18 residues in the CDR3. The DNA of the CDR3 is TGTGCCAGTAGTGGCGAAGGGTCTAGTACCTACTATAATTCACCCCTCCACTTT. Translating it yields CASSGEGSSTYYNSPLHF.

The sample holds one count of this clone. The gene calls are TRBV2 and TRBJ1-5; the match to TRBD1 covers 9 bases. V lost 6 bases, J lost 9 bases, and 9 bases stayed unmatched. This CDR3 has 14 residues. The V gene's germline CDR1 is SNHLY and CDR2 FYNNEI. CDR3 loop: CASRGQGRSSPQHF. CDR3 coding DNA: TGTGCCAGCAGGGGACAGGGTCGGAGTTCGCCCCAGCATTTT. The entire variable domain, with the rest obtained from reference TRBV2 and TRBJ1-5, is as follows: EPEVTQTPSHQVTQMGQEVILRCVPISNHLYFYWYRQILGQKVEFLVSFYNNEISEKSEIFDDQFSVERPDGSNFTLKIRSTKLEDSAMYFCASRGQGRSSPQHFGDGTRLSIL.

The CDR3 protein is CAWSVPQSSGNTIYF. The CDR3 coding sequence is TGTGCCTGGAGTGTGCCCCAGAGCTCTGGAAACACCATATATTTT. The chain links TRBV30 to TRBJ1-3; no reliable D call. The CDR3 extends over 15 amino acids. V dropped 0 bases and J dropped 0 bases, with 9 bases sitting between them. CDR1 is GTSNPN, CDR2 SVGIG, per germline (reference sequence).

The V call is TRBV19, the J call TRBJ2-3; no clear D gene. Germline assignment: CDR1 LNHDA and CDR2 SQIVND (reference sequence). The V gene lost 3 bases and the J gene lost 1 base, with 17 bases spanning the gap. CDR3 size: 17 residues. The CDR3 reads CASSINSPAPGTDTQYF. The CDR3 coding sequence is TGTGCCAGTAGTATTAATAGCCCGGCTCCAGGCACAGATACGCAGTATTTT.

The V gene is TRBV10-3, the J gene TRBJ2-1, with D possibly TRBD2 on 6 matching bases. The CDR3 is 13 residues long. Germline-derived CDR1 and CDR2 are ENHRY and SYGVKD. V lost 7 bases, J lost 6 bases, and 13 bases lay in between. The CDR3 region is CAIKAGSPNEQFF. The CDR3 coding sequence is TGTGCCATCAAGGCGGGGTCCCCCAATGAGCAGTTCTTC.